The clone carrying this T cell receptor (beta chain) has a handful of counts. In germline, CDR1 is LNHDA, CDR2 SQIVND (reference sequence). This CDR3 has 13 residues. V was trimmed by 9 bases and J by 6 bases, leaving 18 bases between them. Via MiXCR, TCRdb re-called the 5' RACE reads, giving one row per CDR3 protein. The profile shows some 1,700,000 distinct CDR3 sequences, about 31% of them singletons. This specimen comes from a study of identical twins. The TCR was taken from a newborn girl in good health. The chain combines TRBV19 with TRBJ2-7; perhaps TRBD2 as D (5 bases). The sequencing sample was made of cord blood. This chain's CDR3 is CARRRPLIPEQYF. DNA for the CDR3: TGTGCCAGAAGGAGGCCCCTTATACCCGAGCAGTACTTC.